The following is a T cell receptor beta chain sequence with its context. Antigen unknown. From germline, CDR1 is MNHNY and CDR2 SVGAGI (reference sequence). V lost 2 bases and J 7 bases, leaving 15 bases between the germline ends. The CDR3 spans 15 residues. The data were obtained in a study of graft-versus-host responses after intestinal transplantation. Study results and caveats: Some GvH clones appeared in ileal mucosa or blood before recipient bone marrow.

Assay: immunoSEQ multiplex PCR; the TCRdb copy retains only in-frame clones and omits some. Counted here are tens of thousands of clones, roughly 91% occurring once; the ten biggest clones make up 7.5% to 8.5%. Sequenced material: unstimulated CD8+ T cells sorted from spleen or lymph node cells, taken before transplant. V gene TRBV6-6 combines with J gene TRBJ1-5, with a possible D match to TRBD1 (5 bases). The TCR comes from a human donor who was the organ donor for an intestinal transplant. For the CDR3, the DNA is TGTGCCAGCAGTTACCCGGGGCCCGTCGGGCAGCCCCAGCATTTT. Translation: CASSYPGPVGQPQHF.